The rows below give T cell receptor beta chains drawn from one sample of a study of TIL therapy for anti-PD-1-resistant metastatic lung cancer. Measured with immunoSEQ multiplex PCR; TCRdb has only the in-frame clones, and not every one. The repertoire consists of tens of thousands of clones, with about 70% occurring once and the leading ten covering under 7.5%. Sequenced material: blood, taken at baseline. The receptors were gathered from a person between 25 and 80 years old with non-small cell lung cancer. Both conserved end residues are part of each CDR3. D genes are given only for firm matches. Clone size, where shown, is once, few, many, or a class for clones that have expanded.

>NA|TRBV10-3|TRBJ2-2|TRBD2
TGTGCCATCAGTGATAGCGGGGGTGCGAACACCGGGGAGCTGTTTTTT
CAISDSGGANTGELFF
>NA|TRBV27|TRBJ2-1|TRBD1
TGTGCCAGCAGCCTACAGGGGCACTCCTACAATGAGCAGTTCTTC
CASSLQGHSYNEQFF
>few|TRBV30|TRBJ2-7|TRBD1
TGTGCCTGGAGCACCGGGACAGGGGGCTACGAGCAGTACTTC
CAWSTGTGGYEQYF
>few|TRBV25-1|TRBJ1-1|NA
TGTGCCAGCAGTAAACTCGGATCTGAATACACTGAAGCTTTCTTT
CASSKLGSEYTEAFF
>NA|TRBV5-4|TRBJ1-2|NA
TGTGCCAGCAGCTTAAGCAGGGGCGATGGCTACACCTTC
CASSLSRGDGYTF
>medium-sized|TRBV15|TRBJ2-7|TRBD2
TGTGCCACCAGGACACTAGCGGGGGCCCCCTACGAGCAGTACTTC
CATRTLAGAPYEQYF
>NA|TRBV6-1|TRBJ1-1|NA
TGTGCCAGCAGCCAGGGAGACACTGAAGCTTTCTTT
CASSQGDTEAFF
>NA|TRBV5-1|TRBJ2-2|NA
TGCGCCAGCAGCTTGTACGTAGGGACAAACACCGGGGAGCTGTTTTTT
CASSLYVGTNTGELFF
>few|TRBV7-2|TRBJ2-1|NA
TGTGCCAGCAGCTGGAATGAGCAGTTCTTC
CASSWNEQFF
>NA|TRBV10-3|TRBJ1-3|TRBD1
TGTGCCACCCTGACAGGGGGGCCTGGAAACACCATATATTTT
CATLTGGPGNTIYF
>NA|TRBV5-8|TRBJ1-1|NA
TGTGCCAGCAGCTTGGGGGCCCCGAACACTGAAGCTTTCTTT
CASSLGAPNTEAFF
>NA|TRBV19|TRBJ1-1|NA
TGTGCCAGTAGTATTGGGTCCCTGGGGAACACTGAAGCTTTCTTT
CASSIGSLGNTEAFF
>NA|TRBV7-9|TRBJ2-1|NA
TGTGCCAGCAGCTTAGCCGGGTCCTACAATGAGCAGTTCTTC
CASSLAGSYNEQFF
>few|TRBV14|TRBJ1-6|NA
TGTGCCAGCAGCCAGGGGACTCGGAGTTTGCCCCTCCACTTT
CASSQGTRSLPLHF
>NA|TRBV4-3|TRBJ2-3|NA
TGCGCCAGCAGCCAAGTTACAGCTTATGCTAGCACAGATACGCAGTATTTT
CASSQVTAYASTDTQYF
>NA|TRBV7-9|TRBJ1-2|NA
TGTGCCAGCAGCTTATGGGGATCCGGCTACACCTTC
CASSLWGSGYTF
>few|TRBV27|TRBJ1-2|TRBD1
TGTGCCAGCAGGCCCCGGGACAGGGTTTACGGCTACACCTTC
CASRPRDRVYGYTF
>NA|TRBV28|TRBJ2-1|NA
TGTGCCAGCACCCAGATGGCTCCTCATGAGCAGTTCTTC
CASTQMAPHEQFF
>NA|TRBV19|TRBJ2-1|TRBD2
TGTGCCAGTAGGCCGGGACTAGCCTCCTACAATGAGCAGTTCTTC
CASRPGLASYNEQFF
>once|TRBV27|TRBJ1-3|NA
TGTGCCAGCAGTGATCAGGGCTCCAACACCATATATTTT
CASSDQGSNTIYF
>NA|TRBV29-1|TRBJ2-7|TRBD1
TGCAGCGCAAGGACAGGGGTACTCGAGTACGAGCAGTACTTC
CSARTGVLEYEQYF
>NA|TRBV6-5|TRBJ1-2|NA
TGTGCCAGCAGTTACTCGGGAAGCTATGGCTACACCTTC
CASSYSGSYGYTF
>few|TRBV27|TRBJ1-4|TRBD1
TGTGCCAGCAGTCCCAGACAGGGGACAACTAATGAAAAACTGTTTTTT
CASSPRQGTTNEKLFF
>NA|TRBV28|TRBJ1-1|NA
TGTGCCAGCAGAACCGGGGTCCGAGACACTGAAGCTTTCTTT
CASRTGVRDTEAFF
>NA|TRBV30|TRBJ2-5|NA
TGTGCCTGGAACGCGGTTGGCGGGACCCAGTACTTC
CAWNAVGGTQYF